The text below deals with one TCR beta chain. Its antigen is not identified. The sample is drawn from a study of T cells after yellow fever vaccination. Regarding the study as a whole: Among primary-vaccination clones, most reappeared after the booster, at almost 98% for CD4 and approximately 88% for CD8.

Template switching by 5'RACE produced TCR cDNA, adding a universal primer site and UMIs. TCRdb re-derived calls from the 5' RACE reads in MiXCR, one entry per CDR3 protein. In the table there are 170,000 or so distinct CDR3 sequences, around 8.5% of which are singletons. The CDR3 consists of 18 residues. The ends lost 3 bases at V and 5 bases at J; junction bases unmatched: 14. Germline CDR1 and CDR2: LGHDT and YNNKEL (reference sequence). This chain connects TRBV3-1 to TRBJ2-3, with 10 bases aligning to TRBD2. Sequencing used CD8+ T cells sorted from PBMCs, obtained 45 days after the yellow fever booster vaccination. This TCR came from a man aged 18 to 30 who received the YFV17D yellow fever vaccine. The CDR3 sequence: CASSQARRPGLAIDTQYF. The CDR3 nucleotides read TGTGCCAGCAGCCAGGCACGGCGACCGGGACTAGCGATAGATACGCAGTATTTT.